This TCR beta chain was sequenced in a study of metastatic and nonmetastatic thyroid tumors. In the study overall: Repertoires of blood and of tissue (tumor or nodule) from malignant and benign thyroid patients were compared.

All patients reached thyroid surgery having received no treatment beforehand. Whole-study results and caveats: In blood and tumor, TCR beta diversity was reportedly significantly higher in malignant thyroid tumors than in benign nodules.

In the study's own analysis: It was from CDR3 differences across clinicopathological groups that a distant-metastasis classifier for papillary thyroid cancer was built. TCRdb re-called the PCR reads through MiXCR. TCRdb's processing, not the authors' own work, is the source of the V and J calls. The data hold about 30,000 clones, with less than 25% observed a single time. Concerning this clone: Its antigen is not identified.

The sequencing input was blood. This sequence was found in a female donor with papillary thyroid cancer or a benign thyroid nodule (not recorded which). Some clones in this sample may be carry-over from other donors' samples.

CDR3 region: CAWTSTLPNTEAFF. The DNA for the CDR3 is TGTGCCTGGACCTCAACCCTTCCTAACACTGAAGCTTTCTTT. V usage is TRBV30 and J usage is TRBJ1-1; D call uncertain. V was clipped by 4 bases and J by 2 bases, with 14 bases between them. Per germline, CDR1 GTSNPN and CDR2 SVGIG (reference sequence). This CDR3 region has 14 residues.